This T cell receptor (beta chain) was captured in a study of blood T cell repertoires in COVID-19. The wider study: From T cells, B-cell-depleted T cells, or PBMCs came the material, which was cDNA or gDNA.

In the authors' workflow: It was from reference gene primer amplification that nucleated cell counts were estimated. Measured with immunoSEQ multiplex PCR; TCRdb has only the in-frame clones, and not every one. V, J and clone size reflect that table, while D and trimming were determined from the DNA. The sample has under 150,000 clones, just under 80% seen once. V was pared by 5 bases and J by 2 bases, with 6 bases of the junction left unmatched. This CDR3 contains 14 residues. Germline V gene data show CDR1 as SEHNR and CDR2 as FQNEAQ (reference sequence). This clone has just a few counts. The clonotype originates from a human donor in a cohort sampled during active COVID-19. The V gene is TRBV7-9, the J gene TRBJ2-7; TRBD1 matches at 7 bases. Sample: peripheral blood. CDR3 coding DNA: TGTGCCAGCAGCCCAAGGGGGCGAACCTACGAGCAGTACTTC. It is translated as CASSPRGRTYEQYF. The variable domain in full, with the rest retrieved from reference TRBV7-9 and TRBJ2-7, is DTGVSQNPRHKITKRGQNVTFRCDPISEHNRLYWYRQTLGQGPEFLTYFQNEAQLEKSRLLSDRFSAERPKGSFSTLEIQRTEQGDSAMYLCASSPRGRTYEQYFGPGTRLTVT.